Given below is one T cell receptor (beta chain) in context. The V end was cut by 3 bases, the J end by 2 bases, with 7 bases between. The CDR3 runs 13 residues. Germline loops: CDR1 SGHDT, CDR2 YYEEEE. These data originate in a study of OX40 agonist ivuxolimab in advanced cancers. Using immunoSEQ multiplex PCR, the repertoire was profiled, and TCRdb retains in-frame clones only, with some absent. The sample includes 30,000 or so clones, approximately 86% of them seen just once. The TCR originated in an adult with an advanced solid tumor such as melanoma, head and neck, liver or kidney cancer. The genes are TRBV5-6 and TRBJ2-3; D not certain. The sequenced sample was CD4+ or CD8+ T cells sorted from blood, obtained in a trial of the OX40 agonist ivuxolimab. The CDR3 reads CASSSNPTDTQYF. As DNA, the CDR3 is TGTGCCAGCAGCTCGAATCCCACAGATACGCAGTATTTT.